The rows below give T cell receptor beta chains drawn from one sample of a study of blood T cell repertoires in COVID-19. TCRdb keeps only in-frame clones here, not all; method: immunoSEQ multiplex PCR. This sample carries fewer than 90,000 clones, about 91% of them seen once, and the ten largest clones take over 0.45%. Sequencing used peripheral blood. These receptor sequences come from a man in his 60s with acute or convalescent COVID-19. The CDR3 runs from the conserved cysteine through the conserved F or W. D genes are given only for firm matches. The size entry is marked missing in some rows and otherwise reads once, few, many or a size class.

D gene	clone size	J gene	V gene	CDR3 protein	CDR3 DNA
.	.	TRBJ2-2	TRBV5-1	CASSPGLGGGELFF	TGCGCCAGCAGCCCCGGACTGGGCGGCGGGGAGCTGTTTTTT
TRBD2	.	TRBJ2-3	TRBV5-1	CASSLRTSGSADTQYF	TGCGCCAGCAGCCTCCGGACTAGCGGGAGTGCAGATACGCAGTATTTT
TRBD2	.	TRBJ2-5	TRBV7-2	CASSPTLAGGETQYF	TGTGCCAGCAGCCCCACCTTAGCGGGAGGAGAGACCCAGTACTTC
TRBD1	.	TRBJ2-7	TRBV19	CASSTTGGYYEQYF	TGTGCCAGTAGTACCACAGGGGGCTACTACGAGCAGTACTTC
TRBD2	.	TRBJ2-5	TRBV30	CAWSLGLAGAQETQYF	TGTGCCTGGAGCCTAGGACTAGCGGGGGCCCAAGAGACCCAGTACTTC
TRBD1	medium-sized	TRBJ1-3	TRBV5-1	CASSPGQLTGNTIYF	TGCGCCAGCAGCCCGGGACAGCTAACTGGAAACACCATATATTTT
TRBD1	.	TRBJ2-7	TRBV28	CASSKGRQGDYEQYF	TGTGCCAGCAGTAAGGGGAGACAGGGGGACTACGAGCAGTACTTC
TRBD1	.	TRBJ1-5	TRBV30	CAWSVSTGVGPQHF	TGTGCCTGGAGTGTATCTACAGGGGTTGGGCCCCAGCATTTT
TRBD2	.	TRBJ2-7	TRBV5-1	CASSPETSGNEQYF	TGCGCCAGCAGCCCCGAGACTAGCGGGAACGAGCAGTACTTC
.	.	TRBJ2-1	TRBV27	CASSSLNVANSYNEQFF	TGTGCCAGCAGTTCCCTAAACGTAGCGAACTCCTACAATGAGCAGTTCTTC
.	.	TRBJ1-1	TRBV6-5	CATLREDTEAFF	TGTGCCACCCTCAGAGAGGACACTGAAGCTTTCTTT